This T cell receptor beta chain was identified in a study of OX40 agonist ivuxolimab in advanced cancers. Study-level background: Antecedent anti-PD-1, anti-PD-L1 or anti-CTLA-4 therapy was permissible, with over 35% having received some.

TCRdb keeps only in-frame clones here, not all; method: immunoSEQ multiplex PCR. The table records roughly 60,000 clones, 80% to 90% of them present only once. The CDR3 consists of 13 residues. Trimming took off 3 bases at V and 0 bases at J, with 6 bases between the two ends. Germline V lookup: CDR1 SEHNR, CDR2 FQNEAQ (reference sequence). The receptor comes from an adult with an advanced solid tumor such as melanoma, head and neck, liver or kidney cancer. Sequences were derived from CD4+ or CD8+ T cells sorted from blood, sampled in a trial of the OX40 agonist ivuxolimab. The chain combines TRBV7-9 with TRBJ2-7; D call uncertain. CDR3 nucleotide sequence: TGTGCCAGCAGCTTTGTCCTCTCCTACGAGCAGTACTTC. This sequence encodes CASSFVLSYEQYF.